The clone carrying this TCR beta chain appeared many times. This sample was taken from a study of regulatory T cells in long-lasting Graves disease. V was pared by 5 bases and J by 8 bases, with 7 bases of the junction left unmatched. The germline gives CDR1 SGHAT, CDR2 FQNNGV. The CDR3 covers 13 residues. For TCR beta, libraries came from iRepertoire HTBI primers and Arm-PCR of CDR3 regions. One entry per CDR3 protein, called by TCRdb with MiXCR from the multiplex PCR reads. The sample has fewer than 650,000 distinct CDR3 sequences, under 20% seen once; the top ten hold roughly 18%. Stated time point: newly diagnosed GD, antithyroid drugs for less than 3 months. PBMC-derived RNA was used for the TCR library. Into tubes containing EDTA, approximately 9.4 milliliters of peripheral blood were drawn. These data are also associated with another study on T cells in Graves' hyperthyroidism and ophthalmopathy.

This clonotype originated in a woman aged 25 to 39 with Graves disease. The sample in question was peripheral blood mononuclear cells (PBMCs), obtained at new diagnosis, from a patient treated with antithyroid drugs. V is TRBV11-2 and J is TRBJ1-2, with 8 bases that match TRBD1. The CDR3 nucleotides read TGTGCCAGCAGCACGACAGGGGCCTACGGCTACACCTTC. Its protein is CASSTTGAYGYTF. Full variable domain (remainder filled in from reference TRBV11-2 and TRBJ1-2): EAGVAQSPRYKIIEKRQSVAFWCNPISGHATLYWYQQILGQGPKLLIQFQNNGVVDDSQLPKDRFSAERLKGVDSTLKIQPAKLEDSAVYLCASSTTGAYGYTFGSGTRLTVV.